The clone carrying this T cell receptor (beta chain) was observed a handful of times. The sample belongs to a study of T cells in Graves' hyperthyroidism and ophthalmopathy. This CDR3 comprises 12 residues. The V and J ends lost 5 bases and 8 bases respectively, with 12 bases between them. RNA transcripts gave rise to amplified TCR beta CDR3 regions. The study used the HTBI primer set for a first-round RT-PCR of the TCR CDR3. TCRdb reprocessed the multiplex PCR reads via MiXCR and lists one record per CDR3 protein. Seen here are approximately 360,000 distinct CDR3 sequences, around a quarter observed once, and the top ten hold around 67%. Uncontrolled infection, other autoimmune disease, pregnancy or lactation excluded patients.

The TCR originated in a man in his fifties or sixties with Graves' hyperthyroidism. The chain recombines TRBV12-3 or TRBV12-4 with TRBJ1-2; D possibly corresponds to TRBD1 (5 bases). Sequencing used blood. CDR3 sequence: CASSGSGWGYTF. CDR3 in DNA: TGTGCCAGCAGTGGGTCAGGGTGGGGCTACACCTTC.